The rows below give T cell receptor beta chains drawn from one sample of a study of molecular identifiers for immune sequencing clone quantification. TCRdb reprocessed the PCR reads with MiXCR, giving one entry per CDR3 protein. The table has 600,000 to 650,000 distinct CDR3 sequences, 20% seen once. Material for sequencing was naive CD8+ T cells from blood, with Jurkat cell RNA spiked in. The receptors originated from a human donor in good health. Some libraries in this study had Jurkat cell RNA spiked in. Both conserved end residues are part of each CDR3. A D gene is named only where the DNA matches it firmly. Size is stated for part of the rows, as once, few or many counts, or as a class when the clone is expanded.

D: TRBD2
V: TRBV12-3/TRBV12-4
J: TRBJ2-1
size: few
DNA: TGTGCCAGCAGTGTCGGGACTAGCGGGGGCTCCTACAATGAGCAGTTCTTC
CDR3: CASSVGTSGGSYNEQFF

D: -
V: TRBV9
J: TRBJ2-3
size: -
DNA: TGTGCCAGCAGCGCCACAGTAGCCCACCTCACAGATACGCAGTATTTT
CDR3: CASSATVAHLTDTQYF

D: TRBD2
V: TRBV19
J: TRBJ2-2
size: -
DNA: TGTGCCAGTAGTATGACAGCGGGAGGGTCCCCCGGGGAGCTGTTTTTT
CDR3: CASSMTAGGSPGELFF

D: TRBD1
V: TRBV6-2/TRBV6-3
J: TRBJ2-3
size: many
DNA: TGTGCCAGCAGTTGGGACAGGGGGACAGATACGCAGTATTTT
CDR3: CASSWDRGTDTQYF

D: -
V: TRBV12-3/TRBV12-4
J: TRBJ1-2
size: few
DNA: TGTGCCAGCAGTTCACTCTTAAACTATGGCTACACCTTC
CDR3: CASSSLLNYGYTF

D: TRBD2
V: TRBV7-9
J: TRBJ2-3
size: many
DNA: TGTGCCAGCAGCCAATCCCTGGGGGGGGATCGCACAGATACGCAGTATTTT
CDR3: CASSQSLGGDRTDTQYF

D: -
V: TRBV3-1
J: TRBJ2-1
size: few
DNA: TGTGCCAGCAGCCCAGTGTCCGACCACGATGAGCAGTTCTTC
CDR3: CASSPVSDHDEQFF

D: TRBD2
V: TRBV28
J: TRBJ2-3
size: many
DNA: TGTGCCAGCAGCCCGGGACTAGTGGCAGATACGCAGTATTTT
CDR3: CASSPGLVADTQYF

D: -
V: TRBV9
J: TRBJ1-6
size: many
DNA: TGTGCCAGCAGCGTAGACCCGGGACGACCCGGGAATTCACCCCTCCACTTT
CDR3: CASSVDPGRPGNSPLHF

D: -
V: TRBV21-1
J: TRBJ2-1
size: many
DNA: TGTGCCAGCCGAGGCTTCAATGAGCAGTTCTTC
CDR3: CASRGFNEQFF

D: TRBD1
V: TRBV12-3/TRBV12-4
J: TRBJ1-4
size: many
DNA: TGTGCCAGCACCATGGGACAGGGTAATGAAAAACTGTTTTTT
CDR3: CASTMGQGNEKLFF